This is a list of T cell receptor beta chains from one sample in a study of response to subunit inactivated influenza vaccine. A single record per CDR3 protein comes from TCRdb applying MiXCR to the RT-PCR reads. In the table there are approximately 700,000 distinct CDR3 sequences, 14% of which are singletons. The starting material was PBMCs from blood, obtained approximately 15 days before vaccination. These receptors were taken from a man in his forties or fifties who received an inactivated influenza vaccine. Each CDR3 is given with its conserved first and last residue. A D gene is named only where the DNA matches it firmly. Clone size, where shown, is once, few, many, or a class for clones that have expanded.

v_gene: TRBV28
abundance: few
j_gene: TRBJ2-2
d_gene: NA
CDR3aa: CATTRSGDTGELFF
CDR3nt: TGTGCCACCACAAGGTCCGGGGACACCGGGGAGCTGTTTTTT

v_gene: TRBV6-5
abundance: few
j_gene: TRBJ1-2
d_gene: TRBD1
CDR3aa: CASSYGQGSNYGYTF
CDR3nt: TGTGCCAGCAGTTACGGACAGGGGTCAAACTATGGCTACACCTTC

v_gene: TRBV4-2
abundance: few
j_gene: TRBJ2-1
d_gene: NA
CDR3aa: CASSLSWGVTYNEQFF
CDR3nt: TGTGCCAGCAGCCTAAGTTGGGGGGTAACCTACAATGAGCAGTTCTTC

v_gene: TRBV7-2
abundance: NA
j_gene: TRBJ1-2
d_gene: TRBD1
CDR3aa: CASTFDRVYGYTF
CDR3nt: TGTGCCAGCACCTTCGACAGGGTCTATGGCTACACCTTC

v_gene: TRBV5-1
abundance: few
j_gene: TRBJ1-2
d_gene: NA
CDR3aa: CASSLIGGSNYGYTF
CDR3nt: TGCGCCAGCAGCTTGATCGGCGGGTCTAACTATGGCTACACCTTC

v_gene: TRBV27
abundance: few
j_gene: TRBJ2-6
d_gene: NA
CDR3aa: CASSLTGIGVLTF
CDR3nt: TGTGCCAGCAGTCTGACGGGAATAGGCGTCCTGACTTTC

v_gene: TRBV20-1
abundance: NA
j_gene: TRBJ2-3
d_gene: NA
CDR3aa: CSAAGGVVTDTQYF
CDR3nt: TGCAGTGCTGCAGGAGGGGTAGTGACAGATACGCAGTATTTT

v_gene: TRBV20-1
abundance: NA
j_gene: TRBJ2-6
d_gene: NA
CDR3aa: CSAKTEGSSGANVLTF
CDR3nt: TGCAGTGCCAAGACAGAGGGGTCCTCTGGGGCCAACGTCCTGACTTTC

v_gene: TRBV12-3/TRBV12-4
abundance: many
j_gene: TRBJ2-7
d_gene: TRBD1
CDR3aa: CASSEPGQGSYEQYF
CDR3nt: TGTGCCAGCAGCGAACCGGGACAGGGGTCCTACGAGCAGTACTTC

v_gene: TRBV5-4
abundance: NA
j_gene: TRBJ2-1
d_gene: TRBD2
CDR3aa: CASSFDGRYNEQFF
CDR3nt: TGTGCCAGCAGCTTTGACGGGAGGTACAATGAGCAGTTCTTC

v_gene: TRBV7-6
abundance: few
j_gene: TRBJ2-2
d_gene: NA
CDR3aa: CASSLGHAGGANTGELFF
CDR3nt: TGTGCCAGCAGCTTAGGGCACGCTGGCGGGGCGAACACCGGGGAGCTGTTTTTT

v_gene: TRBV5-1
abundance: many
j_gene: TRBJ2-2
d_gene: NA
CDR3aa: CASSLVGATNTGELFF
CDR3nt: TGCGCCAGCAGCTTGGTAGGGGCGACGAACACCGGGGAGCTGTTTTTT

v_gene: TRBV6-2/TRBV6-3
abundance: NA
j_gene: TRBJ2-3
d_gene: NA
CDR3aa: CASSYAARTDTQYF
CDR3nt: TGTGCCAGCAGTTACGCAGCCCGGACAGATACGCAGTATTTT

v_gene: TRBV29-1
abundance: NA
j_gene: TRBJ2-3
d_gene: NA
CDR3aa: CSVWLLFTDTPYF
CDR3nt: TGCAGCGTCTGGTTGCTTTTCACAGATACGCCGTATTTT

v_gene: TRBV20-1
abundance: few
j_gene: TRBJ2-1
d_gene: NA
CDR3aa: CSASAVSGGHNEQFF
CDR3nt: TGCAGTGCTAGTGCCGTTAGCGGAGGACACAATGAGCAGTTCTTC

v_gene: TRBV12-3/TRBV12-4
abundance: NA
j_gene: TRBJ2-2
d_gene: TRBD1
CDR3aa: CASRPDGQGAPSSNTGELFF
CDR3nt: TGTGCCAGCAGGCCCGATGGACAGGGTGCCCCAAGTTCGAACACCGGGGAGCTGTTTTTT

v_gene: TRBV7-2
abundance: once
j_gene: TRBJ2-1
d_gene: TRBD2
CDR3aa: CASSISGGAPNEQFF
CDR3nt: TGTGCCAGCAGCATCAGCGGGGGGGCTCCGAATGAGCAGTTCTTC

v_gene: TRBV5-1
abundance: many
j_gene: TRBJ1-2
d_gene: NA
CDR3aa: CASSQGANYGYTF
CDR3nt: TGCGCCAGCAGCCAGGGAGCTAACTATGGCTACACCTTC

v_gene: TRBV12-3/TRBV12-4
abundance: NA
j_gene: TRBJ2-3
d_gene: TRBD2
CDR3aa: CASSLAGLAGVSDTQYF
CDR3nt: TGTGCCAGCAGCTTAGCCGGACTAGCGGGAGTTTCAGATACGCAGTATTTT

v_gene: TRBV12-3/TRBV12-4
abundance: few
j_gene: TRBJ1-4
d_gene: NA
CDR3aa: CASSLELFVDRSF
CDR3nt: TGTGCCAGCAGTTTAGAATTGTTCGTCGACCGGAGTTTT

v_gene: TRBV10-3
abundance: few
j_gene: TRBJ2-5
d_gene: NA
CDR3aa: CAISEYMDSFQETQYF
CDR3nt: TGTGCCATCAGTGAGTACATGGACAGTTTCCAAGAGACCCAGTACTTC

v_gene: TRBV5-5
abundance: few
j_gene: TRBJ2-1
d_gene: TRBD1
CDR3aa: CASSWGQTIYNEQFF
CDR3nt: TGTGCCAGCAGCTGGGGACAGACCATTTACAATGAGCAGTTCTTC

v_gene: TRBV27
abundance: few
j_gene: TRBJ1-2
d_gene: NA
CDR3aa: CASTLSGSGIGGYTF
CDR3nt: TGTGCCAGCACCCTATCCGGCTCTGGGATAGGGGGCTACACCTTC

v_gene: TRBV12-3/TRBV12-4
abundance: few
j_gene: TRBJ2-5
d_gene: NA
CDR3aa: CASSWSPGPWETQYF
CDR3nt: TGTGCCAGCAGCTGGAGCCCGGGACCCTGGGAGACCCAGTACTTC